This section outlines one TCR beta chain sequence together with its context. The antigen is unknown. cDNA came from about 0.5 to 1 ug RNA primed by random hexamers. TCRdb independently ran MiXCR on the immunoSEQ multiplex PCR reads; one entry per CDR3 protein. The sample yields under 95,000 distinct CDR3 sequences, roughly 94% seen once. This sample is part of a study of CD8 T cells in Susac syndrome. On the study more broadly: When blood was drawn, patients with Susac syndrome were on intravenous immunoglobulin alone, on corticosteroids, or therapy-naive. Notes on the study in general: Where Susac syndrome CD4+ T cell repertoires were concerned, no clonal expansion was evident.

The CDR3 has 15 amino acids. Germline trimming cut 2 bases from V and 10 bases from J; bases unmatched to any gene: 9. The V gene's germline CDR1 is GTSNPN and CDR2 SVGIG (reference sequence). This clonotype originated in a human donor with Susac syndrome. Input material: CD4+ T cells from PBMCs. J is TRBJ1-6 and V is TRBV30; the match to TRBD1 covers 9 bases. The CDR3 spells CAWSRTGAMGSPLHF. CDR3 sequence (DNA): TGTGCCTGGAGTCGGACAGGGGCAATGGGATCACCCCTCCACTTT.